This T cell receptor (beta chain) comes out of a study of blood T cell repertoires in COVID-19. Study-wide context: T cells, B-cell-depleted T cells, or PBMCs supplied cDNA or gDNA.

Original methodology: How many nucleated cells were present was estimated from reference gene primer amplification. The assay was immunoSEQ multiplex PCR, and TCRdb's table has in-frame clones only and misses some. That table furnishes V, J and clone size, whereas the DNA furnished D and trimming. Of 220,000 or so clones detected, approximately 85% appear once; the ten largest clones hold roughly 8%. Per germline, CDR1 SGHRS and CDR2 YFSETQ. The ends were cut back, 2 bases at V and 5 bases at J, with 10 bases in the middle. This CDR3 has 14 amino acids. Sequenced input: peripheral blood. The origin of this receptor is a woman of 80 years or more with COVID-19, enrolled during active disease. The chain has TRBV5-1 and TRBJ1-4; D remains ambiguous. CDR3 DNA sequence: TGCGCCAGCAGCTTTGGAGGGTCGAATGAAAAACTGTTTTTT. It codes for CASSFGGSNEKLFF.